These T cell receptor beta chains were read from a single sample in a study of graft-versus-host responses after intestinal transplantation. The antigens for these receptors are not known. The repertoire was sequenced with immunoSEQ multiplex PCR; TCRdb's copy has only in-frame clones and lacks some. Here the sample spans around 89,000 clones, roughly 92% being singletons. The sequencing used unstimulated CD8+ T cells sorted from spleen or lymph node cells, collected before transplant. The receptors here all came from a human donor who was the organ donor for an intestinal transplant. Both conserved end residues are part of each CDR3. The D gene is left open where the match is weak. Some rows mark clone size as missing; the rest say once, few, many or name a class of expanded clone.

len	d_gene	abundance	v_gene	j_gene	CDR3nt	CDR3aa
15	TRBD1	NA	TRBV2	TRBJ2-1	TGTGCCAGCAGTGAAGGGGGACAGGGGGCTTTTGAGCAGTTCTTC	CASSEGGQGAFEQFF
14	TRBD1	NA	TRBV7-9	TRBJ1-4	TGTGCCAGCAGCGCCGGGACAGTTAATGAAAAACTGTTTTTT	CASSAGTVNEKLFF
11	NA	NA	TRBV5-1	TRBJ1-6	TGCGCCAGCCGGGATAATTCACCCCTCCACTTT	CASRDNSPLHF
15	TRBD1	NA	TRBV4-2	TRBJ2-1	TGTGCCAGCAGCCAAGTTTCGGGACAGGGGATTATAAAGTTCTTC	CASSQVSGQGIIKFF
15	TRBD1	once	TRBV19	TRBJ1-6	TGTGCCACCACCAAGGGGGCAGGGGGTAATTCACCCCTCCACTTT	CATTKGAGGNSPLHF
12	NA	NA	TRBV7-8	TRBJ2-1	TGTGCCAGCAGCTACCAAGGGGATGAGCAGTTCTTC	CASSYQGDEQFF
15	NA	once	TRBV4-3	TRBJ1-4	TGCGCCAGCAGCCAAGATCTTAGACTTAATGAAAAACTGTTTTTT	CASSQDLRLNEKLFF
17	TRBD1	NA	TRBV6-4	TRBJ1-2	TGTGCCAGCAGTGAGTCCGGGACAGGGGGCTCAATCTATGGCTACACCTTC	CASSESGTGGSIYGYTF
14	NA	NA	TRBV30	TRBJ1-1	TGTGCCTGGAGGGGGGGGTACGGTACCACTGAAGCTTTCTTT	CAWRGGYGTTEAFF
14	NA	NA	TRBV27	TRBJ2-7	TGTGCCAGCAGTTTAAGGAGCCACTCCTACGAGCAGTACTTC	CASSLRSHSYEQYF
12	NA	NA	TRBV2	TRBJ2-1	TGTGCCAGCAGTAGGGGTGCCGATGAGCAGTTCTTC	CASSRGADEQFF
15	NA	NA	TRBV2	TRBJ2-1	TGTGCCAGCACCGAGGACAGTAGCTCCTACAATGAGCAGTTCTTC	CASTEDSSSYNEQFF
17	NA	NA	TRBV11-2	TRBJ2-1	TGTGCCAGCAGGCCTGGACCGGGGGATCCGAAGTACAATGAGCAGTTCTTC	CASRPGPGDPKYNEQFF
11	TRBD2	NA	TRBV7-9	TRBJ2-7	TGTGCCAGCAGCTGGGGAGGGGAGCAGTACTTC	CASSWGGEQYF
14	TRBD1	NA	TRBV28	TRBJ2-7	TGTGCCAGCAGTTTATACAGGGGACGTACCGAGCAGTACTTC	CASSLYRGRTEQYF
13	NA	NA	TRBV7-9	TRBJ2-5	TGTGCCAGCAGCTACCGGTACCAAGAGACCCAGTACTTC	CASSYRYQETQYF
14	TRBD1	NA	TRBV27	TRBJ2-7	TGTGCCAGCAGTTTCGCGACAGGGGGCTACGAGCAGTACTTC	CASSFATGGYEQYF
14	TRBD1	NA	TRBV4-2	TRBJ2-7	TGTGCCAGCAGCCAAGGACAGGGATCGCGCGAGCAGTACTTC	CASSQGQGSREQYF
15	TRBD1	NA	TRBV9	TRBJ2-7	TGTGCCAGCAGCGTAACAGGGGCCCTTTCCTACGAGCAGTACTTC	CASSVTGALSYEQYF
15	NA	NA	TRBV4-3	TRBJ2-2	TGCGCCAGCAGCCAAGAAAAATCGGAGACCGGGGAGCTGTTTTTT	CASSQEKSETGELFF
13	NA	NA	TRBV7-3	TRBJ1-1	TGTGCCAGCAGCTTTGGCATGAACACTGAAGCTTTCTTT	CASSFGMNTEAFF
12	NA	NA	TRBV7-9	TRBJ2-7	TGTGCCAGCAGCCCACAAGCCTACGAGCAGTACTTC	CASSPQAYEQYF
16	NA	once	TRBV7-3	TRBJ2-2	TGTGCCAGCAGCTTAGGGGGGGCTACGAACACCGGGGAGCTGTTTTTT	CASSLGGATNTGELFF
14	TRBD1	NA	TRBV7-8	TRBJ2-7	TGTGCCAGCAGCTTAGGGACAGGATCCTACGAGCAGTACTTC	CASSLGTGSYEQYF
13	NA	NA	TRBV27	TRBJ1-3	TGTGCCATCGACCAGGGGAGAGGAAACACCATATATTTT	CAIDQGRGNTIYF
14	NA	NA	TRBV4-1	TRBJ1-1	TGCGCCAGCAGCGAAACTAAGGGCGGGGGTGAAGCTTTCTTT	CASSETKGGGEAFF
16	TRBD1	NA	TRBV6-6	TRBJ1-5	TGTGCCAGCAGTTACGAGGACAGGTTAAGCAATCAGCCCCAGCATTTT	CASSYEDRLSNQPQHF
14	NA	NA	TRBV29-1	TRBJ2-4	TGCAGCGTTAGAGACAGCCTAGCCAAAAACATTCAGTACTTC	CSVRDSLAKNIQYF
13	NA	NA	TRBV7-2	TRBJ2-7	TGTGCCAGCAGCTTAGGGTACGGGAGAGAGCAGTACTTC	CASSLGYGREQYF
15	NA	NA	TRBV7-8	TRBJ1-2	TGTGCCAGCAGCTTAGTCTTACGGGGGGAGGGTGGCTACACCTTC	CASSLVLRGEGGYTF
16	TRBD2	NA	TRBV5-1	TRBJ2-1	TGCGCCAGCAGCCCCCCGTCTAGCGGGAGAAACAATGAGCAGTTCTTC	CASSPPSSGRNNEQFF
20	TRBD1	once	TRBV12-5	TRBJ2-1	TGTGCTAGTGGTTTTCCCACCGTAGACACGGGACAGGGCTACTACAATGAGCAGTTCTTC	CASGFPTVDTGQGYYNEQFF
15	NA	NA	TRBV30	TRBJ2-3	TGTGCCTGGAGTTTGACGGGCGGGCCCACAGATACGCAGTATTTT	CAWSLTGGPTDTQYF
13	NA	NA	TRBV18	TRBJ2-4	TGTGCCAGCTCACCCCTAGCCAAAAACATTCAGTACTTC	CASSPLAKNIQYF
14	NA	NA	TRBV9	TRBJ1-2	TGTGCCAGCGGGGGGGCGAGAGAATACTATGGCTACACCTTC	CASGGAREYYGYTF
16	NA	NA	TRBV9	TRBJ1-1	TGTGCCAGCAGCGTAGTTCCGTGGCCGGGAGTCACTGAAGCTTTCTTT	CASSVVPWPGVTEAFF
14	NA	NA	TRBV19	TRBJ1-2	TGTGCCAGTACTTATTTGGGGGGTTCGGATGGCTACACCTTC	CASTYLGGSDGYTF
13	TRBD1	NA	TRBV9	TRBJ1-2	TGTGCCAGCAGCACTGGGACAGGCTATGGCTACACCTTC	CASSTGTGYGYTF
15	TRBD1	NA	TRBV5-6	TRBJ1-2	TGTGCCAGCAGCCCAGTACAGGGGGCGGCAGATGGCTACACCTTC	CASSPVQGAADGYTF
15	TRBD2	few	TRBV19	TRBJ2-7	TGTGCCAGTACGCCGGGACTAGCGGGTTCCTACGAGCAGTACTTC	CASTPGLAGSYEQYF
17	NA	NA	TRBV4-3	TRBJ2-1	TGCGCCAGCAGCCAAGATCGTCCCGGAGGGGGGGGGAATGAGCAGTTCTTC	CASSQDRPGGGGNEQFF
14	TRBD2	NA	TRBV9	TRBJ2-7	TGTGCCAGCAGCGTATCGGGGGGGCCACACGAGCAGTACTTC	CASSVSGGPHEQYF
15	NA	NA	TRBV13	TRBJ2-1	TGTGCCAGCAGCCCAGGGTTCTCGGATGGGAATGAGCAGTTCTTC	CASSPGFSDGNEQFF
14	TRBD1	NA	TRBV2	TRBJ1-1	TGTGCCAGCAGGGGGGGACAGAAGAACACTGAAGCTTTCTTT	CASRGGQKNTEAFF
14	NA	NA	TRBV18	TRBJ2-3	TGTGCCAGCTCACCACCGACTGTAACAGATACGCAGTATTTT	CASSPPTVTDTQYF
14	NA	NA	TRBV7-2	TRBJ2-7	TGTGCCAGCAGCCCGAGACAGCTTTCCTACGAGCAGTACTTC	CASSPRQLSYEQYF
18	TRBD1	NA	TRBV28	TRBJ1-3	TGTGCCAGCAGTACGACGAACGCGGGACAGGGCGTCGAAAACACCATATATTTT	CASSTTNAGQGVENTIYF
14	TRBD2	NA	TRBV19	TRBJ2-1	TGTGCCAGTTACACCCCGGGGGGGCGGCCTGAGCAGTTCTTC	CASYTPGGRPEQFF
13	NA	NA	TRBV19	TRBJ2-7	TGTGCCAGTAGTATGGGAGGACCCGAGGAGCAGTACTTC	CASSMGGPEEQYF
14	TRBD1	NA	TRBV27	TRBJ2-7	TGTGCCAGCAGTTTATGGACAGGCTCCTACGAGCAGTACTTC	CASSLWTGSYEQYF
15	NA	NA	TRBV4-1	TRBJ2-7	TGCGCCAGCAGCCAAGAACGAGGAACCTCCTACGAGCAGTACTTC	CASSQERGTSYEQYF
12	TRBD1	NA	TRBV7-9	TRBJ1-1	TGTGCCAGCAGCGGGACAGGCGCTGAGGCTTTCTTT	CASSGTGAEAFF
16	TRBD1	NA	TRBV9	TRBJ2-2	TGTGCCAGCAGCGAACGACAGGGTGGGGTCGCCGGGGAGCTGTTTTTT	CASSERQGGVAGELFF
14	NA	once	TRBV28	TRBJ1-6	TGTGCCAGCAGCTCAGTCTCCTATAATTCACCCCTCCACTTT	CASSSVSYNSPLHF
14	TRBD1	NA	TRBV5-1	TRBJ1-4	TGCGCCAGCAGCTTAGGACAGGTCAATGAAAAACTGTTTTTT	CASSLGQVNEKLFF
15	NA	NA	TRBV27	TRBJ2-7	TGTGCCAGCAGCCCCGACGGTGGGGGGGCAGACGAGCAGTACTTC	CASSPDGGGADEQYF
12	NA	few	TRBV7-2	TRBJ1-1	TGTGCCAGCAGCTTAAGTATTCTAGAGGCTTTCTTT	CASSLSILEAFF
14	NA	NA	TRBV14	TRBJ1-1	TGTGCCAGCAGCCAAGCTATAAGGAACACTGAAGCTTTCTTT	CASSQAIRNTEAFF
15	TRBD2	NA	TRBV14	TRBJ2-1	TGTGCCAGCAGCCAAACTAGCGGGGGGGACAATGAGCAGTTCTTC	CASSQTSGGDNEQFF